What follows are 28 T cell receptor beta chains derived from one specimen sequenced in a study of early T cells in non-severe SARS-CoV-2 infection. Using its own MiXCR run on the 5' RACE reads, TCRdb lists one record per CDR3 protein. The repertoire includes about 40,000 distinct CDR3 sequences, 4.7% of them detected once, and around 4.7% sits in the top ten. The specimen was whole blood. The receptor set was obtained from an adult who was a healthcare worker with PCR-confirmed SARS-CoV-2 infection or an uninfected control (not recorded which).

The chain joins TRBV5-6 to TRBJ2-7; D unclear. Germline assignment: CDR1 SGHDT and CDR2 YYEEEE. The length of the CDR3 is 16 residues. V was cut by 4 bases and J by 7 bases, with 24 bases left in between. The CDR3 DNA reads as TGTGCCAGCAGCCCAACCTTTTACTCCTCGGAAATAGAGCAGTACTTC. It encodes CASSPTFYSSEIEQYF.

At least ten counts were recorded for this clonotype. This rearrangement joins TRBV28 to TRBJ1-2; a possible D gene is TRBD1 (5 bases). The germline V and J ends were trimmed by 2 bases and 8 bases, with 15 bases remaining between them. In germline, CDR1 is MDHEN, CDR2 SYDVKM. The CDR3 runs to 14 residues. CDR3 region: CASSLEGLPGGYTF. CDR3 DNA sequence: TGTGCCAGCAGTTTAGAGGGGCTCCCGGGGGGCTACACCTTC.

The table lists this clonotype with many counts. The CDR3: CASSLSPVNYEQYF. As DNA, the CDR3 is TGTGCCAGCAGCCTCTCTCCAGTGAACTACGAGCAGTACTTC. J is TRBJ2-7 and V is TRBV11-2; the D is unclear. CDR1 and CDR2 from the germline V gene are SGHAT and FQNNGV. The length of the CDR3 is 14 residues. V was shortened by 5 bases and J by 3 bases, with 14 bases between the two germline ends. Full variable domain (rest looked up from reference TRBV11-2 and TRBJ2-7): EAGVAQSPRYKIIEKRQSVAFWCNPISGHATLYWYQQILGQGPKLLIQFQNNGVVDDSQLPKDRFSAERLKGVDSTLKIQPAKLEDSAVYLCASSLSPVNYEQYFGPGTRLTVT.

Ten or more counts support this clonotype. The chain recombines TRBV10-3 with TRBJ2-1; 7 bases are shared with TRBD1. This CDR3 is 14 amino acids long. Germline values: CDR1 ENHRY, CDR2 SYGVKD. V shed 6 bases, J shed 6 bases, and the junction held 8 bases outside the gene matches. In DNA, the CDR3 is TGTGCCATCAGCCCCGGGACAGCCCTCAATGAGCAGTTCTTC. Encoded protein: CAISPGTALNEQFF.

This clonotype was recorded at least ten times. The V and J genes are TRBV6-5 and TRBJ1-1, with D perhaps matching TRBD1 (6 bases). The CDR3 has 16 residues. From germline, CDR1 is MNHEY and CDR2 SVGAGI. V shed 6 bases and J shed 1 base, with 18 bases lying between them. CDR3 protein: CASSSAGGASNTEAFF. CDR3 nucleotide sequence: TGTGCCAGCAGCTCGGCGGGGGGCGCTTCGAACACTGAAGCTTTCTTT.

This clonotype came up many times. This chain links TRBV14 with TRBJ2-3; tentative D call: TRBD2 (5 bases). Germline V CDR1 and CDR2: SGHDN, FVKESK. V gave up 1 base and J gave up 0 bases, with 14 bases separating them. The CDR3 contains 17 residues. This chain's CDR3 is CASSQVVGGPSTDTQYF. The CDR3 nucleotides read TGTGCCAGCAGCCAAGTTGTCGGCGGGCCTAGCACAGATACGCAGTATTTT.

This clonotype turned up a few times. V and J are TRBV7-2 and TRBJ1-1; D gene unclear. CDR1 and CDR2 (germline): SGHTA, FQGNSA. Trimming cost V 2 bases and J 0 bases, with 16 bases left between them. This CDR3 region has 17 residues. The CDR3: CASSLFKTQLMNTEAFF. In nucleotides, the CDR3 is TGTGCCAGCAGCTTATTCAAGACACAACTGATGAACACTGAAGCTTTCTTT.

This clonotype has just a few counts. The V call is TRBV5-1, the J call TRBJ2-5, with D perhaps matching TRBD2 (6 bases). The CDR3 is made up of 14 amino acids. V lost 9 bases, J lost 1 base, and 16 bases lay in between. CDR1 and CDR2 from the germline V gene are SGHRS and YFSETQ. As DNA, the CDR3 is TGCGCCACCTCACGCGGGGTTCTCCAAGAGACCCAGTACTTC. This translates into CATSRGVLQETQYF.

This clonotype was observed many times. CDR3 sequence: CASSQEKGARGANVLTF. CDR3 DNA sequence: TGTGCCAGCAGCCAAGAAAAGGGGGCGCGAGGGGCCAACGTCCTGACTTTC. This chain joins TRBV3-1 and TRBJ2-6, with 7 bases identical to TRBD1. The germline V gene encodes CDR1 LGHDT and CDR2 YNNKEL (reference sequence). V was clipped by 0 bases and J by 4 bases; unmatched bases: 6. The CDR3 has 17 amino acids.

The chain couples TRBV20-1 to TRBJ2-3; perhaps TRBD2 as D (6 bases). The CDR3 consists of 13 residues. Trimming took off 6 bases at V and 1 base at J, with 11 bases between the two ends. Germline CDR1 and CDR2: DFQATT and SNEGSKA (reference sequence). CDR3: CSAHPGGTDTQYF. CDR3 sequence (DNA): TGCAGTGCCCACCCGGGAGGCACAGATACGCAGTATTTT.

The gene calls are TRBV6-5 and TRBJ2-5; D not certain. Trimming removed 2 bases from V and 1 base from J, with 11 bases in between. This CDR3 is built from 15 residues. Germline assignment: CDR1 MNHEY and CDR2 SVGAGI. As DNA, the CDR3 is TGTGCCAGCAGTTACGATCATCAAATCCAAGAGACCCAGTACTTC. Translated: CASSYDHQIQETQYF.

CDR3 protein: CASSLGHSYTEAFF. The DNA for the CDR3 is TGTGCCAGCAGTTTAGGCCACAGTTACACTGAAGCTTTCTTT. This chain uses TRBV12-3 or TRBV12-4 with TRBJ1-1; D is uncertain. The CDR3 has 14 residues. The V end lost 1 base, the J end lost 3 bases, and 9 bases lay between the germline ends.

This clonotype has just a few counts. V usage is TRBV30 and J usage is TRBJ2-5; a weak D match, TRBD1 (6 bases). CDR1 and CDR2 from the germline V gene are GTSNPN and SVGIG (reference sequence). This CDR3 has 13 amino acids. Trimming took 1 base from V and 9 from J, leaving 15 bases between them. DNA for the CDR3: TGTGCCTGGAGTGGAGGGACACCCTCTGCCCAGTACTTC. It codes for CAWSGGTPSAQYF. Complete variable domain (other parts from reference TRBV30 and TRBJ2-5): SQTIHQWPATLVQPVGSPLSLECTVEGTSNPNLYWYRQAAGRGLQLLFYSVGIGQISSEVPQNLSASRPQDRQFILSSKKLLLSDSGFYLCAWSGGTPSAQYFGPGTRLLVL.

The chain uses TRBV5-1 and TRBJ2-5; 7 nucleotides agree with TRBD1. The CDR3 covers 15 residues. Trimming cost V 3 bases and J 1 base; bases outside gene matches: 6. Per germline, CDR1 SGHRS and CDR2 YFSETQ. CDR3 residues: CASSSGTASQETQYF. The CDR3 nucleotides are TGCGCCAGCAGCTCCGGGACAGCCAGCCAAGAGACCCAGTACTTC.

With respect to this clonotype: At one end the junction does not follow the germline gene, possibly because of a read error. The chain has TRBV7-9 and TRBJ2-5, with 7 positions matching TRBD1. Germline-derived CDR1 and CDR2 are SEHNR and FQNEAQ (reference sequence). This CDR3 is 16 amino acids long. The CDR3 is CASSAQSGTEKETQYF. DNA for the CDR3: TGTGCCAGCAGCGCGCAATCCGGGACAGAAAAAGAGACGCAGTACTTC.

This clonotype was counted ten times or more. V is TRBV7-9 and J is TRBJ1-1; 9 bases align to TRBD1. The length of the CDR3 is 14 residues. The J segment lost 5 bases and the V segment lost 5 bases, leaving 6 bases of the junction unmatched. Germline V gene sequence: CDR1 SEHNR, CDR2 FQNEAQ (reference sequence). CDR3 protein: CASSPYRGPTEAFF. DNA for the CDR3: TGTGCCAGCAGCCCATACAGGGGGCCAACTGAAGCTTTCTTT.

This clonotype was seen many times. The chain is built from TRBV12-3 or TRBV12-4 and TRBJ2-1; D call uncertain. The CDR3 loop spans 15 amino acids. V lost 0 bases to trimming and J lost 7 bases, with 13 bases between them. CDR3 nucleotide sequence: TGTGCCAGCAGTTTAGCGCTGATTAGCAGAAATGAGCAGTTCTTC. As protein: CASSLALISRNEQFF.

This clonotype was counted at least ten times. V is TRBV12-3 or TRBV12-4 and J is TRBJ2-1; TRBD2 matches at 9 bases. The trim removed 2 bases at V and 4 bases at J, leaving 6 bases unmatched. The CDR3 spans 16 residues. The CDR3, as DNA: TGTGCCAGCAGTTTACTAGCGGGGTGGTCATACAATGAGCAGTTCTTC. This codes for CASSLLAGWSYNEQFF.

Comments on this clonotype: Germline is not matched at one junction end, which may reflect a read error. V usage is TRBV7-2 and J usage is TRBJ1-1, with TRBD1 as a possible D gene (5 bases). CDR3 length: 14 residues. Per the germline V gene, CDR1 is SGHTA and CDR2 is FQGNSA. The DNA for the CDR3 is TGTGCCAGCAGCTCGCGTAACAGGAACGCTGAAGCTTTCTTT. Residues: CASSSRNRNAEAFF.

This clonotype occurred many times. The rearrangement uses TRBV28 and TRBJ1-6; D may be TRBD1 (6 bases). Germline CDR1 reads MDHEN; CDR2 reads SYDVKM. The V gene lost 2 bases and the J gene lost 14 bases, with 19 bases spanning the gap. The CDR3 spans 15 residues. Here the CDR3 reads CASSLRDIRGLALHF. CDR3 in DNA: TGTGCCAGCAGTTTAAGGGACATTCGGGGGTTAGCCCTCCACTTT.

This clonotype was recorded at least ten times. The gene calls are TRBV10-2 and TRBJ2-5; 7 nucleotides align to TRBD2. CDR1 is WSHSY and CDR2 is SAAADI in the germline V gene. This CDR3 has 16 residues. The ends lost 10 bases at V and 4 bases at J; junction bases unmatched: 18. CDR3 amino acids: CATLPSREALGETQYF. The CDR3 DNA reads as TGCGCCACCCTACCCAGCCGGGAGGCCCTAGGAGAGACCCAGTACTTC.

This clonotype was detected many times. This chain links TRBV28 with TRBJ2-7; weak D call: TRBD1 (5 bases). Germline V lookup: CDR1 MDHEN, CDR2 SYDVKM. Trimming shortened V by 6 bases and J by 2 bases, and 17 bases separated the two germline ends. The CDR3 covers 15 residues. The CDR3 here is CASSALGLGAYEQYF. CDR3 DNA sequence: TGTGCCAGCAGCGCCCTGGGGCTAGGGGCCTACGAGCAGTACTTC. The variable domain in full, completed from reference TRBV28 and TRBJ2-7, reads DVKVTQSSRYLVKRTGEKVFLECVQDMDHENMFWYRQDPGLGLRLIYFSYDVKMKEKGDIPEGYSVSREKKERFSLILESASTNQTSMYLCASSALGLGAYEQYFGPGTRLTVT.

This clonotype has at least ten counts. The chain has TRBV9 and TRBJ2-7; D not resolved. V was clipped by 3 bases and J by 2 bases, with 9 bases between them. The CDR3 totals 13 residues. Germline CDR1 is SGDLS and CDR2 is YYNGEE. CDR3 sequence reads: CASSDGTTYEQYF. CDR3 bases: TGTGCCAGCAGCGACGGCACTACCTACGAGCAGTACTTC. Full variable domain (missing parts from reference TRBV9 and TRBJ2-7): DSGVTQTPKHLITATGQRVTLRCSPRSGDLSVYWYQQSLDQGLQFLIQYYNGEERAKGNILERFSAQQFPDLHSELNLSSLELGDSALYFCASSDGTTYEQYFGPGTRLTVT.

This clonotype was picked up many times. The chain's CDR3 is CASSPGTGGNEQYF. CDR3 bases: TGTGCCAGCTCACCGGGGACAGGGGGGAACGAGCAGTACTTC. The chain links TRBV18 to TRBJ2-7; 11 bases are a match to TRBD1. The length of the CDR3 is 14 residues. Germline V gene data show CDR1 as KGHSH and CDR2 as LQKENI. Trimming removed 3 bases from V and 5 bases from J; junction bases left unmatched: 3.

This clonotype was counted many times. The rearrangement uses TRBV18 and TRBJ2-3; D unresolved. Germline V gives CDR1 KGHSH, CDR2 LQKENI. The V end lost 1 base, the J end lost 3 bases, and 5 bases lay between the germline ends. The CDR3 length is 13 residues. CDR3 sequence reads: CASSPHPTDTQYF. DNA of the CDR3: TGTGCCAGCTCACCACATCCAACAGATACGCAGTATTTT.

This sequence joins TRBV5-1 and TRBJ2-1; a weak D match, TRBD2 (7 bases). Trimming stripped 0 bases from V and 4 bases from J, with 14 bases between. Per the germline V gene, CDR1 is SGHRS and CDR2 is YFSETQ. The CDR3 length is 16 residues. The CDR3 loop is CASSLVASGTYNEQFF. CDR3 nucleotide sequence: TGCGCCAGCAGCTTGGTTGCCAGCGGGACATACAATGAGCAGTTCTTC. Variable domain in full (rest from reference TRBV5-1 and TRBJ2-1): KAGVTQTPRYLIKTRGQQVTLSCSPISGHRSVSWYQQTPGQGLQFLFEYFSETQRNKGNFPGRFSGRQFSNSRSEMNVSTLELGDSALYLCASSLVASGTYNEQFFGPGTRLTVL.

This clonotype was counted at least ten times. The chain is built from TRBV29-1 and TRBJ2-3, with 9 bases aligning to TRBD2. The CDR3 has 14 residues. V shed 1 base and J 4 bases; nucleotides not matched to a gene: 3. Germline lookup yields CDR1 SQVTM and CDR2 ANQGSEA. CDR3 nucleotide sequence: TGCAGCGTTGAAGTAGCGGGAGTATCAGATACGCAGTATTTT. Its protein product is CSVEVAGVSDTQYF.

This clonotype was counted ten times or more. The CDR3 coding sequence is TGTGCCAGCAGTTACTCGACTAGTTGGAGCGACGAGCAGTACTTC. Translated, it gives CASSYSTSWSDEQYF. This chain uses TRBV6-5 with TRBJ2-7, with D possibly matching TRBD2 (6 bases). Looked up from germline, CDR1 is MNHEY and CDR2 is SVGAGI. The V end lost 0 bases, the J end lost 5 bases, and 14 bases lay between the germline ends. This CDR3 has 15 amino acids.